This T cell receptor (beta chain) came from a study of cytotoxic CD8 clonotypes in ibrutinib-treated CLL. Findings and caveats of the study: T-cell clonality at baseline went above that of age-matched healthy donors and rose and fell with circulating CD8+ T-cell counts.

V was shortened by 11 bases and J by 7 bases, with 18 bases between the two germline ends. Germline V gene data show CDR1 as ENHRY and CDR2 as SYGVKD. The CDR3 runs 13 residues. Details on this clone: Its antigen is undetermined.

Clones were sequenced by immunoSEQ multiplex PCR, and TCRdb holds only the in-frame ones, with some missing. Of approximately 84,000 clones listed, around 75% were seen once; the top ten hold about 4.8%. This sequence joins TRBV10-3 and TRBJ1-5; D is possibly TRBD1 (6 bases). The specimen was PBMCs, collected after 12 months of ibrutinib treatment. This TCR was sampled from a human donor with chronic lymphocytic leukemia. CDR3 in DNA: TGTGCCTCCCGAGGAGGGGGAGACCAGCCCCAGCATTTT. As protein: CASRGGGDQPQHF.